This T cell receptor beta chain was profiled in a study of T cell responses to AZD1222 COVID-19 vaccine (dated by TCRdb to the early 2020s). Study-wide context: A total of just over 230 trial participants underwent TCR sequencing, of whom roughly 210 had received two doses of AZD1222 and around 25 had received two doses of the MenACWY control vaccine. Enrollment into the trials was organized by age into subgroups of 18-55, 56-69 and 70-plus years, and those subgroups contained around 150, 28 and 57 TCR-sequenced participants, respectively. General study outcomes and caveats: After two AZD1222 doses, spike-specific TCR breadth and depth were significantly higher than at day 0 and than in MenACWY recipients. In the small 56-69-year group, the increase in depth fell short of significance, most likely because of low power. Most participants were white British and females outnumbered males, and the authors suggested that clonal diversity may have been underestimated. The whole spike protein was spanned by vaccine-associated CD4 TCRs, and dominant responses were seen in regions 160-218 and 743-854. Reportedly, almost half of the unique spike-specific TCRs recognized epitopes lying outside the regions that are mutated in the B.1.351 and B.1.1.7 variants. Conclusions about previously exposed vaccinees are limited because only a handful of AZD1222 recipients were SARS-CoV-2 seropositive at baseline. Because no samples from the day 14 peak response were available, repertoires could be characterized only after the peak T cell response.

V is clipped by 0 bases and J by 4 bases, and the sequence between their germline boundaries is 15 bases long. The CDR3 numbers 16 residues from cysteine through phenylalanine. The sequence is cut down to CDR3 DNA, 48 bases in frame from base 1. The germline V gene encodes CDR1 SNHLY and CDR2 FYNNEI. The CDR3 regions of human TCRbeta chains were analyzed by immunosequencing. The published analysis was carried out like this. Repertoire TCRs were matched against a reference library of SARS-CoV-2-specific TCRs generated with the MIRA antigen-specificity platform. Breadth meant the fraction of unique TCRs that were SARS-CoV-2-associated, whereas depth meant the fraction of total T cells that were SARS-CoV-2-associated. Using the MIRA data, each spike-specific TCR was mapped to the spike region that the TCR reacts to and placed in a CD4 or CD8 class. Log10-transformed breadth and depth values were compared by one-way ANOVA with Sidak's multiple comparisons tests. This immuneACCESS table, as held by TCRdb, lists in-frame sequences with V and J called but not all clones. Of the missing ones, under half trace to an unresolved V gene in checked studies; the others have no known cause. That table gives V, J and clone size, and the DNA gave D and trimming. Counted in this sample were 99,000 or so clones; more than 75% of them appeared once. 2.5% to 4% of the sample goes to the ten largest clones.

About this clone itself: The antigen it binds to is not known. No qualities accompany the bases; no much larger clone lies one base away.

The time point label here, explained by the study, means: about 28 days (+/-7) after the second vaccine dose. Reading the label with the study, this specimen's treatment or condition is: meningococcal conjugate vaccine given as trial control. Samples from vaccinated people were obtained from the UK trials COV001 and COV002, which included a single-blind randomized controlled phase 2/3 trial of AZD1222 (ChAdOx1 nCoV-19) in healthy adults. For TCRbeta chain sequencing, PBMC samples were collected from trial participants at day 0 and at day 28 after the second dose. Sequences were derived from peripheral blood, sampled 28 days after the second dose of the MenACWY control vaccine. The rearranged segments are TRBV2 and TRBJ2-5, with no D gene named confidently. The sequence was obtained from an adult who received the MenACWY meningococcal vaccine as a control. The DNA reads TGTGCCAGCAGTGAAGCCCCGATTCCGCTGACAGAGACCCAGTACTTC. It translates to CASSEAPIPLTETQYF.